Listed here are 2 T cell receptor beta chains from one sample, sequenced in a study of technical replicates of blood from a few donors. TCRdb's copy holds only in-frame clones and misses some; the assay was immunoSEQ multiplex PCR. The repertoire holds 62,000 or so clones, with around 86% as singletons. The sample taken for sequencing was PBMCs. All receptors come from a human donor in good health. Some clones in this sample may be carry-over from other donors' samples.

V and J are TRBV19 and TRBJ2-7, with TRBD2 matching over 7 bases. Germline CDR1 and CDR2: LNHDA and SQIVND (reference sequence). This CDR3 comprises 13 residues. J was trimmed by 2 bases and V by 6 bases; bases with no gene match: 4. In DNA form, the CDR3 reads TGTGCCAGTAGAGCTAGCGGACCCTACGAGCAGTACTTC. Amino acid sequence: CASRASGPYEQYF.

V is TRBV7-8 and J is TRBJ2-3; 8 bases map to TRBD2. Trimming removed 5 bases from V and 8 bases from J; junction bases left unmatched: 12. The CDR3 is 15 amino acids. The V gene's germline CDR1 is SGHVS and CDR2 FQNEAQ. In DNA form, the CDR3 reads TGTGCCAGCAGCCCAGGGACTAGTGCCCTGGGTACGCAGTATTTT. This sequence encodes CASSPGTSALGTQYF. Supplemented by reference TRBV7-8 and TRBJ2-3, the full variable domain reads GAGVSQSPRYKVAKRGQDVALRCDPISGHVSLFWYQQALGQGPEFLTYFQNEAQLDKSGLPSDRFFAERPEGSVSTLKIQRTQQEDSAVYLCASSPGTSALGTQYFGPGTRLTVL.